What follows are 18 T cell receptor beta chains derived from one specimen sequenced in a study of Graves' ophthalmopathy and Graves' hyperthyroidism. TCR beta CDR3 regions were amplified from RNA transcripts. The library came from an HTBI-primed first-round RT-PCR and a second-round multiplex PCR. TCRdb used MiXCR to reprocess the multiplex PCR reads, holding one entry per CDR3 protein. Here the sample spans hundreds of thousands of distinct CDR3 sequences, around a fifth being singletons. The specimen sequenced was peripheral blood. The source of these receptors is a woman between 18 and 29 years old with stable Graves' hyperthyroidism. Some clones in this sample may be carry-over from other donors' samples.

This clonotype was seen just once. This sequence joins TRBV12-3 or TRBV12-4 and TRBJ2-7; D gene unclear. V gave up 6 bases and J gave up 2 bases, with 17 bases separating them. CDR3 length equals 15 residues. This CDR3 reads CASRLPRTGTYEQYF. The CDR3 region has the DNA TGTGCCAGCAGGCTACCTAGGACCGGAACCTACGAGCAGTACTTC.

This clonotype was recorded many times. The V and J genes are TRBV6-2 or TRBV6-3 and TRBJ2-7; a possible D gene is TRBD2 (6 bases). Germline V lookup: CDR1 MNHEY, CDR2 SVGEGT. V was cut by 6 bases and J by 9 bases, with 15 bases left in between. The CDR3 covers 12 residues. The CDR3 DNA is TGTGCCAGCAGCACCCGCGGGGTGGGGCAGTACTTC. It translates to CASSTRGVGQYF.

The genes are TRBV12-3 or TRBV12-4 and TRBJ1-6; 7 bases match TRBD1. V dropped 7 bases and J dropped 9; count of bases not matched to a gene: 9. The CDR3 has 14 amino acids. CDR3 nucleotides: TGTGCCAGCACCTTGGGACAGAAGAGTTCACCCCTCCACTTT. This sequence encodes CASTLGQKSSPLHF.

Ten or more counts support this clonotype. V and J are TRBV20-1 and TRBJ1-3; 12 nucleotides align to TRBD1. Germline assignment: CDR1 DFQATT and CDR2 SNEGSKA (reference sequence). The CDR3 runs 16 residues. The CDR3 loop reads CSAVEGQGAGGNTIYF. As DNA, the CDR3 is TGCAGCGCCGTCGAGGGACAGGGGGCGGGTGGAAACACCATATATTTT.

The J gene is TRBJ1-1, the V gene TRBV6-5; no definite D call. This CDR3 spans 15 amino acids. Per germline, CDR1 MNHEY and CDR2 SVGAGI. Trimming left V 4 bases short and J 1 base short, with 13 bases between. This chain's CDR3 is CASSSPAVWNTEAFF. In DNA, the CDR3 is TGTGCCAGCAGTTCCCCGGCCGTTTGGAACACTGAAGCTTTCTTT.

This clonotype has just a few counts. The chain recombines TRBV15 with TRBJ2-5; 7 bases match TRBD2. The V gene end was trimmed by 3 bases and the J gene end by 4 bases; junction bases not matched to a gene: 8. This CDR3 has 15 amino acids. Germline assignment: CDR1 LNHNV and CDR2 YYDKDF (reference sequence). CDR3 sequence: CATSSERGGTETQYF. CDR3 coding DNA: TGTGCCACCAGCAGCGAGCGGGGAGGGACAGAGACCCAGTACTTC.

The V gene is TRBV7-9, the J gene TRBJ2-7; 9 bases are shared with TRBD1. J gave up 3 bases and V 1 base, and 4 bases lay outside the gene matches. Germline V lookup: CDR1 SEHNR, CDR2 FQNEAQ (reference sequence). CDR3 size: 15 residues. The CDR3 sequence is CASSLGDRESYEQYF. CDR3 sequence (DNA): TGTGCCAGCAGCTTAGGGGACAGGGAAAGCTACGAGCAGTACTTC.

This clonotype was recorded at least ten times. The V gene is TRBV29-1, the J gene TRBJ2-7, with 8 bases lining up with TRBD1. This CDR3 has 16 amino acids. Unmatched junction bases numbered 12, after V lost 3 bases and J lost 2 bases. CDR1 SQVTM and CDR2 ANQGSEA come from the germline V gene. The CDR3 DNA is TGCAGCGTTGAGACGCTCGGGGGACAGGCGACCTACGAGCAGTACTTC. Its protein is CSVETLGGQATYEQYF.

The V call is TRBV7-2, the J call TRBJ1-2; D uncertain. V lost 0 bases and J lost 4, with 12 bases in between. Germline CDR1 reads SGHTA; CDR2 reads FQGNSA. CDR3 length equals 15 residues. The CDR3 here is CASSLALFGVYGYTF. DNA for the CDR3: TGTGCCAGCAGCTTAGCGCTTTTCGGGGTCTATGGCTACACCTTC.

There are many counts of this clonotype. The chain uses TRBV5-1 and TRBJ1-5, with D unclear. Trimming pared 0 bases from V and 2 bases from J, leaving 9 bases between. The germline V gene has CDR1 SGHRS and CDR2 YFSETQ. The CDR3 has 15 amino acids. The CDR3 here is CASSLAGSGNQPQHF. The CDR3 DNA reads as TGCGCCAGCAGCTTGGCCGGTTCGGGCAATCAGCCCCAGCATTTT.

CDR3 nucleotides: TGTGCCAGCAGTCCTGTAATGGGACAGCTTAGCAATCAGCCCCAGCATTTT. Its protein product is CASSPVMGQLSNQPQHF. The rearrangement uses TRBV12-3 or TRBV12-4 and TRBJ1-5; 7 nucleotides align to TRBD1. The CDR3 is 17 amino acids. After removal of 5 bases from V and 0 bases from J, the junction contained 10 bases not matched to a gene.

This clonotype was detected ten times or more. The chain uses TRBV28 and TRBJ1-6; D perhaps matches TRBD1 (6 bases). V was pared by 7 bases and J by 9 bases, with 22 bases between. Per the germline V gene, CDR1 is MDHEN and CDR2 is SYDVKM. The CDR3 loop spans 16 amino acids. The CDR3 reads CASTDGQRGIGSPLHF. DNA for the CDR3: TGTGCCAGCACTGACGGACAGAGGGGCATCGGTTCACCCCTCCACTTT. Drawing the rest from reference TRBV28 and TRBJ1-6, the complete variable domain is DVKVTQSSRYLVKRTGEKVFLECVQDMDHENMFWYRQDPGLGLRLIYFSYDVKMKEKGDIPEGYSVSREKKERFSLILESASTNQTSMYLCASTDGQRGIGSPLHFGNGTRLTVT.

This chain connects TRBV5-1 to TRBJ2-7; TRBD2 agrees at 7 bases. Trimming removed 2 bases from V and 4 bases from J; junction bases left unmatched: 6. This CDR3 has 14 amino acids. The germline V gene has CDR1 SGHRS and CDR2 YFSETQ. CDR3 loop: CASSLSGVPYEQYF. The CDR3 nucleotides read TGCGCCAGCAGCTTAAGCGGGGTGCCTTACGAGCAGTACTTC.

This clonotype was seen ten or more times. The chain has TRBV7-2 and TRBJ2-2; D not certain. The CDR3 runs to 14 residues. Germline V gives CDR1 SGHTA, CDR2 FQGNSA. The V and J ends lost 5 bases and 5 bases respectively, with 12 bases between them. CDR3 in DNA: TGTGCCAGCAGCCCGCAACAGTTGACCGGGGAGCTGTTTTTT. Translated, it gives CASSPQQLTGELFF.

This clonotype was found a few times. This chain joins TRBV5-6 and TRBJ2-7; D is possibly TRBD2 (6 bases). The CDR3 is made up of 13 amino acids. Germline values: CDR1 SGHDT, CDR2 YYEEEE. V lost 7 bases to trimming and J lost 4 bases, with 15 bases between them. CDR3 residues: CASAGSQTYEQYF. Here the CDR3 DNA reads TGTGCCAGCGCGGGATCCCAGACTTACGAGCAGTACTTC.

This clonotype was observed many times. The V call is TRBV24-1, the J call TRBJ2-7; TRBD1 might be the D (6 bases). V lost 4 bases and J lost 5, with 11 bases in between. There are 13 residues in the CDR3. Germline V lookup: CDR1 KGHDR, CDR2 SFDVKD. CDR3 protein: CATSETDRNEQYF. Here the CDR3 DNA reads TGTGCCACCAGTGAGACTGACAGGAACGAGCAGTACTTC.

This clonotype was counted at least ten times. The chain carries TRBV27 and TRBJ2-7; D is perhaps TRBD1 or TRBD2 (5 bases each). Per the germline V gene, CDR1 is MNHEY and CDR2 is SMNVEV (reference sequence). The CDR3 loop spans 14 amino acids. V dropped 3 bases and J dropped 6 bases, with 15 bases sitting between them. Written as DNA, the CDR3 is TGTGCCAGCAGTTTGATGGCTACGAGGGGCGAGCAGTACTTC. This sequence encodes CASSLMATRGEQYF.

Comment on this clonotype: Its ends do not fully match the called genes, so a read error is possible. The chain recombines TRBV12-3 or TRBV12-4 with TRBJ2-5, with TRBD2 identical over 10 bases. CDR3 length: 14 residues. DNA for the CDR3: TGTGCCAGCAGTCTAGCGGGGGTCGAGGAGACCCAGTACTTC. It specifies CASSLAGVEETQYF.